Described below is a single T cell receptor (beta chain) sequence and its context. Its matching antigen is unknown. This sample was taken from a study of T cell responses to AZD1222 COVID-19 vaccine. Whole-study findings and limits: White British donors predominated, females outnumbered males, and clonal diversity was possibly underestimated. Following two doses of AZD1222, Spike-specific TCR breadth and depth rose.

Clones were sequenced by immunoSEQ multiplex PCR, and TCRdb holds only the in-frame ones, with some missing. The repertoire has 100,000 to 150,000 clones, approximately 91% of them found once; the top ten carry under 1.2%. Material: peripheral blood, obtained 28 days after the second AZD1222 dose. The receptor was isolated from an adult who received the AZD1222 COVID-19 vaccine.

The CDR3 DNA is TGTGCCAGCAGTGTCGGCCAGGGGGAACCCTCTGGAAACACCATATATTTT. Translated, it gives CASSVGQGEPSGNTIYF. This sequence joins TRBV6-4 and TRBJ1-3; 7 bases match TRBD1. Germline CDR1 MRHNA, CDR2 SNTAGT. Trimming removed 4 bases from V and 0 bases from J; junction bases left unmatched: 9. There are 17 residues in the CDR3.